Listed below are T cell receptor beta chains from one sample, sequenced in a study of T cell responses to AZD1222 COVID-19 vaccine. TCRdb's copy holds only in-frame clones and misses some; the assay was immunoSEQ multiplex PCR. The data hold more than 250,000 clones, with approximately 95% observed a single time. Specimen: peripheral blood, collected on day 0 of AZD1222 vaccination. These receptor sequences come from an adult in good health. Both conserved end residues are part of each CDR3. A D gene is named only where the DNA matches it firmly. Not all rows give a size; the values are once, few, many and, for expanded clones, a class.

TRBV18	-	TRBJ2-7	-	CASSTKPRGFRQFNAVTPPYEQYF	TGTGCCAGCTCTACAAAACCAAGGGGTTTTCGGCAGTTCAACGCGGTTACCCCCCCCTACGAGCAGTACTTC
TRBV20-1	-	TRBJ2-7	-	CSASGRAYEQYF	TGCAGTGCTAGTGGCAGGGCCTACGAGCAGTACTTC
TRBV4-3	-	TRBJ1-4	TRBD1	CASSHQKPGQRGKLFF	TGCGCCAGCAGCCACCAAAAGCCGGGACAGCGTGGAAAACTGTTTTTT
TRBV3-1/TRBV3-2	-	TRBJ2-3	-	CASSLGATDTQYF	TGTGCCAGCAGCCTTGGGGCGACAGATACGCAGTATTTT
TRBV27	-	TRBJ1-6	TRBD1	CATRPLGQRNSPLHF	TGTGCCACCAGACCCCTGGGACAGAGAAATTCACCCCTCCACTTT
TRBV19	-	TRBJ1-1	-	CASSPSGNTEAFF	TGTGCCAGTAGCCCCTCCGGGAACACTGAAGCTTTCTTT
TRBV7-3	-	TRBJ2-2	-	CASSPRQGGGGELFF	TGTGCCAGCAGCCCACGGCAGGGAGGTGGCGGGGAGCTGTTTTTT
TRBV6-2/TRBV6-3	once	TRBJ1-1	TRBD1	CASSYSSTGGNTEAFF	TGTGCCAGCAGTTACTCTTCGACAGGGGGGAACACTGAAGCTTTCTTT
TRBV15	-	TRBJ2-3	-	CATSRSTKGPDTQYF	TGTGCCACCAGCCGATCGACTAAGGGGCCAGATACGCAGTATTTT
TRBV7-2	-	TRBJ2-7	TRBD2	CASSTGGGYEQYF	TGTGCCAGCAGCACCGGGGGGGGCTACGAGCAGTACTTC
TRBV3-1/TRBV3-2	-	TRBJ1-1	-	CASSHSDGYEAFF	TGTGCCAGCAGCCACAGCGACGGTTATGAAGCTTTCTTT
TRBV28	-	TRBJ2-2	-	CASSLGLFNTGELFF	TGTGCCAGCAGTTTAGGGCTCTTTAACACCGGGGAGCTGTTTTTT
TRBV7-9	-	TRBJ1-2	TRBD1	CASNRGQGDGYTF	TGTGCCAGCAACCGAGGACAGGGCGACGGCTACACCTTC
TRBV11-2	-	TRBJ2-7	TRBD1	CASSLPGTGTYEQYF	TGTGCCAGCAGCTTACCCGGGACAGGAACCTACGAGCAGTACTTC
TRBV19	-	TRBJ2-4	-	CASSIAGSKNIQYF	TGTGCCAGTAGTATCGCCGGATCCAAAAACATTCAGTACTTC
TRBV5-4	-	TRBJ1-2	-	CASSLGADYGYTF	TGTGCCAGCAGCTTGGGGGCGGACTATGGCTACACCTTC
TRBV28	-	TRBJ1-1	-	CASSNQGPLEAFF	TGTGCCAGCAGCAACCAGGGACCCCTAGAAGCTTTCTTT
TRBV12-3/TRBV12-4	-	TRBJ2-7	-	CASSPDSYEQYF	TGTGCCAGCAGCCCAGACTCCTACGAGCAGTACTTC
TRBV29-1	-	TRBJ1-2	-	CSVESYTF	TGCAGCGTTGAGTCCTACACCTTC
TRBV19	-	TRBJ1-6	-	CASSIIALSYNSPLHF	TGTGCCAGTAGTATCATCGCCCTCTCCTATAATTCACCCCTCCACTTT
TRBV5-6	-	TRBJ1-3	-	CASSLGTVSGNTIYF	TGTGCCAGCAGCTTGGGGACCGTCTCTGGAAACACCATATATTTT
TRBV6-1	few	TRBJ2-7	-	CASSEAGLSYEQYF	TGTGCCAGCAGTGAAGCGGGCCTCTCCTACGAGCAGTACTTC
TRBV24-1	-	TRBJ1-3	-	CATSDLIGDSGNTIYF	TGTGCCACCAGTGATTTGATAGGTGACTCTGGAAACACCATATATTTT
TRBV3-1/TRBV3-2	-	TRBJ1-1	-	CASRPKRLEAFF	TGTGCCAGCAGACCAAAGAGGTTGGAAGCTTTCTTT
TRBV11-3	-	TRBJ1-6	TRBD1	CASSLVGTGVGSYNSPLHF	TGTGCCAGCAGCTTAGTCGGGACAGGGGTTGGATCCTATAATTCACCCCTCCACTTT
TRBV10-3	-	TRBJ1-5	-	CAISVGGNQPQHF	TGTGCCATCAGTGTCGGGGGGAATCAGCCCCAGCATTTT
TRBV5-5	-	TRBJ1-4	TRBD1	CASSLFGQGEKLFF	TGTGCCAGCAGCTTGTTTGGACAGGGCGAAAAACTGTTTTTT
TRBV2	-	TRBJ2-2	-	CASSERPNTGELFF	TGTGCCAGCAGTGAAAGGCCGAACACCGGGGAGCTGTTTTTT
TRBV2	-	TRBJ2-2	TRBD1	CASSRQGAIGTGELFF	TGTGCCAGCTCCAGACAGGGGGCGATCGGCACCGGGGAGCTGTTTTTT
TRBV7-3	-	TRBJ1-5	-	CASSFIPGQPQHF	TGTGCCAGCAGCTTTATACCTGGTCAGCCCCAGCATTTT
TRBV28	-	TRBJ2-6	-	CASSLLSDSGANVLTF	TGTGCCAGCAGTTTACTTTCGGACTCTGGGGCCAACGTCCTGACTTTC
TRBV9	once	TRBJ1-6	TRBD1	CASSVGQGNSPLHF	TGTGCCAGCAGCGTAGGACAGGGTAATTCACCCCTCCACTTT
TRBV4-1	-	TRBJ1-3	-	CASSQDGISGNTIYF	TGCGCCAGCAGCCAAGACGGAATCAGTGGAAACACCATATATTTT
TRBV27	-	TRBJ2-7	-	CASGAGPLKEQYF	TGTGCCAGCGGAGCGGGTCCCCTTAAGGAGCAGTACTTC
TRBV27	-	TRBJ1-1	-	CASSLSLQGAEAFF	TGTGCCAGCAGTTTATCCCTACAGGGAGCTGAAGCTTTCTTT
TRBV28	-	TRBJ2-3	TRBD2	CASTGGSGRLDTQYF	TGTGCCAGCACGGGGGGGAGCGGGAGACTAGATACGCAGTATTTT
TRBV15	-	TRBJ1-3	-	CATSRGPGRPIGNTIYF	TGTGCCACCAGCAGAGGCCCTGGGCGGCCAATCGGAAACACCATATATTTT
TRBV28	once	TRBJ2-7	TRBD1	CASSRDRVPGEQYF	TGTGCCAGCAGTCGAGACAGGGTCCCTGGCGAGCAGTACTTC
TRBV18	-	TRBJ2-7	TRBD1	CASGGQGYEQYF	TGTGCCAGCGGAGGACAGGGGTACGAGCAGTACTTC
TRBV5-1	few	TRBJ2-7	TRBD1	CASSTRTGWSTNEQYF	TGCGCCAGCAGCACCCGGACAGGCTGGAGTACAAACGAGCAGTACTTC
TRBV5-4	-	TRBJ2-3	TRBD2	CASSSGTSGSWTDTQYF	TGTGCCAGCAGTTCCGGGACTAGCGGGAGTTGGACAGATACGCAGTATTTT
TRBV27	-	TRBJ2-5	TRBD2	CASTLTSGSPETQYF	TGTGCCAGCACTCTGACTAGCGGGAGCCCCGAGACCCAGTACTTC
TRBV2	-	TRBJ2-3	-	CASEDGGTDTQYF	TGTGCCAGCGAGGACGGGGGCACAGATACGCAGTATTTT
TRBV6-5	-	TRBJ2-7	-	CASSPTGHGGEQYF	TGTGCCAGCAGCCCCACAGGGCATGGGGGCGAGCAGTACTTC
TRBV6-5	-	TRBJ2-1	TRBD2	CASSSPLQRGNNEQFF	TGTGCCAGCAGTTCCCCCCTCCAGCGGGGGAACAATGAGCAGTTCTTC
TRBV7-9	-	TRBJ1-1	-	CASSLGVETEAFF	TGTGCCAGCAGTCTAGGGGTAGAGACTGAAGCTTTCTTT
TRBV4-2	-	TRBJ2-7	-	CASRARPGDEQYF	TGTGCCAGCAGGGCTCGTCCGGGGGACGAGCAGTACTTC
TRBV4-1	-	TRBJ1-1	-	CASSPRNSNTEAFF	TGCGCCAGCAGCCCCAGAAACTCGAACACTGAAGCTTTCTTT
TRBV5-1	few	TRBJ1-4	-	CASSLPPGGDEKLFF	TGCGCCAGCAGCTTGCCCCCGGGGGGGGATGAAAAACTGTTTTTT
TRBV5-4	-	TRBJ2-2	TRBD2	CASSAGLAGGTGELFF	TGTGCCAGCAGCGCGGGACTAGCGGGAGGGACCGGGGAGCTGTTTTTT
TRBV3-1/TRBV3-2	-	TRBJ2-2	-	CASSQNGGITGELFF	TGTGCCAGCAGCCAAAATGGTGGAATTACCGGGGAGCTGTTTTTT
TRBV3-1/TRBV3-2	-	TRBJ2-5	-	CASSPGGFYQETQYF	TGTGCCAGCAGCCCAGGAGGCTTCTACCAAGAGACCCAGTACTTC
TRBV19	-	TRBJ1-2	-	CASSITGAPNYGYTF	TGTGCCAGTAGTATAACGGGGGCCCCTAACTATGGCTACACCTTC
TRBV20-1	-	TRBJ2-2	-	CSASRVAPINTGELFF	TGCAGTGCTAGTCGGGTAGCACCGATCAACACCGGGGAGCTGTTTTTT
TRBV20-1	-	TRBJ1-2	-	CSARANYGYTF	TGCAGTGCTAGAGCTAACTATGGCTACACCTTC
TRBV4-2	-	TRBJ1-6	-	CASSQVGGLSPLHF	TGTGCCAGCAGCCAAGTGGGCGGACTTTCACCCCTCCACTTT
TRBV7-3	-	TRBJ2-3	-	CASSLMGASRDTQYF	TGTGCCAGCAGCTTAATGGGGGCTAGTAGGGATACGCAGTATTTT
TRBV13	once	TRBJ1-1	-	CASSGTPRRAFF	TGTGCCAGCAGCGGGACCCCAAGAAGAGCTTTCTTT
TRBV5-1	-	TRBJ1-1	-	CASSPGTPNTEAFF	TGCGCCAGCAGCCCAGGGACACCGAACACTGAAGCTTTCTTT
TRBV18	-	TRBJ2-1	-	CASSPSGTYNEQFF	TGTGCCAGCTCACCAAGTGGAACCTACAATGAGCAGTTCTTC